Sequencing of this T cell receptor (beta chain) was carried out in a study of PD-L1 blockade in urothelial cancer (dated by TCRdb to 2016 to 2017). About the investigation overall: Therapy was started in 2014 for all patients, and atezolizumab 1,200 mg was administered intravenously every 3 weeks. About 90% of the roughly 29 patients were identified as males with urothelial cancer of bladder origin, and a prior smoking history was reported by 18 of 29 patients. Patients had an ECOG performance status of 0 or 1 and had received between 0 and 3 prior chemotherapy regimens. Blood samples were analyzed 3 weeks after the start of treatment (second dose) and 6 weeks after the start of treatment. A median of about 140,000 T cells and tens of thousands of unique TCRs was obtained from blood samples, and a median clonality of approximately 0.08 was observed. The study, an exploratory multi-omic analysis, examined somatic, immune and clinical correlates of response to PD-L1 blockade with atezolizumab in urothelial cancer. Pretreatment tumor samples, along with matched peripheral blood collected serially before and after atezolizumab treatment, underwent TCR sequencing. Durable clinical benefit was defined as progression-free survival longer than 6 months, and TCR features were also tested against progression-free and overall survival. In the same patients who had TCR sequencing, pretreatment tumors also underwent whole exome sequencing and RNA sequencing. Nine patients reached durable clinical benefit, while some 19 patients did not. Pretreatment blood TCR-seq was available for nearly 30 patients, at least one posttreatment blood collection was obtained for around 25 patients, and tumor TCR-seq was available for around 25 patients. General findings and caveats noted by the study authors: Because of the small sample size (n ≈ 31) and the many exploratory analyses performed, the results are intended to be regarded as hypothesis-generating. Among patients with durable benefit, tumor-associated TCR clones showed greater expansion in peripheral blood 3 weeks after treatment started (n ≈ 21, p = 0.022). A pretreatment peripheral blood TCR clonality below the median was linked to improved progression-free and overall survival.

Each PCR received spiked-in synthetic TCR analog templates so that absolute template abundance could be estimated from read counts. The immunoSEQ assay used bias-controlled V and J gene primers to amplify TCRbeta CDR3 regions from genomic DNA. Sequencing of rearranged TCRbeta segments was done at approximately 20X coverage. As for how the authors treated the data: Clustering was used to correct sequencing errors, and CDR3s were annotated against IMGT so that V, D and J genes could be assigned. Downstream analyses used only productive TCRbeta rearrangements, leaving out any out-of-frame or stop-codon sequences. Clonality was computed as one minus Shannon entropy normalized by the log of the number of unique productive sequences. Clones differing between time points or between blood and tumor were identified by Fisher's exact test with Benjamini-Hochberg correction at adjusted p below 0.01. TCRdb holds this immuneACCESS table with in-frame rearrangements only. Some clones are missing; in checked studies, unresolved V genes explain under half, and the rest has no known cause. That table furnishes V, J and clone size, whereas the DNA furnished D and trimming. The sample profile shows 15,000 to 20,000 clones; around four fifths of them were found once. The ten largest clones capture 1.7% of the sample.

This clone appeared once. Its antigen is not yet known. Base qualities were left out, and no much larger clone turns up one base away. Taken from the germline V gene, the CDR1 and CDR2 loops are MNHEY and SVGAGI. The trim is 8 bases for V and 2 bases for J, with a gap of 12 bases between the germline ends. CDR3 length: 13 amino acids, cysteine to phenylalanine. Kept here is only the CDR3 DNA, which spans 39 bases and is read in frame from base 1. The intended sense of this specimen's time point label: peripheral blood 6 weeks after treatment start. A cohort of roughly 30 patients with locally advanced or metastatic urothelial carcinoma, treated at Memorial Sloan Kettering on a trial protocol, was included. Peripheral blood mononuclear cells were collected from each patient pretreatment and during treatment, giving between 1 and 8 total time points per patient. The Qiagen DNeasy Blood extraction kit was used to purify genomic DNA from total PBMCs and tumor samples. Collected pretreatment and during treatment, PBMCs were isolated and stored as previously described.

This receptor was identified in a man aged 50 or older with urothelial cancer. The source was PBMCs, collected around atezolizumab (anti-PD-L1) treatment. The V and J segments used are TRBV6-5 and TRBJ1-1; the D gene identity is not certain. The CDR3 amino acid sequence is: CASFRVGNTEAFF. The DNA reads TGTGCCAGCTTCCGGGTCGGAAACACTGAAGCTTTCTTT.